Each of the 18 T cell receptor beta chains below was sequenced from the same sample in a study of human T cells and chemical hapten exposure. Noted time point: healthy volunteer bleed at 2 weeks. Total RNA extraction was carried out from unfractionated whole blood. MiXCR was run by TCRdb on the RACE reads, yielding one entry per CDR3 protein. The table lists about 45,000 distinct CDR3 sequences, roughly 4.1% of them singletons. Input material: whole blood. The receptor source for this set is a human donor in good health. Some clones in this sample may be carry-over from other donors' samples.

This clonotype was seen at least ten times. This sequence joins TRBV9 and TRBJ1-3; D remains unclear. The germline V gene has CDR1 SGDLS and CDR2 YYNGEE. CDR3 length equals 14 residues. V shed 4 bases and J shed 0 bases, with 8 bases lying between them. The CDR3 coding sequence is TGTGCCAGCAGCCAACTCTCCTCTGGAAACACCATATATTTT. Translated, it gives CASSQLSSGNTIYF.

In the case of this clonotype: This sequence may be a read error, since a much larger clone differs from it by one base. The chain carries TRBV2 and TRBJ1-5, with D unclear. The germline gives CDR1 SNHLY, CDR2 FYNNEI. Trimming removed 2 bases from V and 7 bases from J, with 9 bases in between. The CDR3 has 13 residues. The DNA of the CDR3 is TGTGCCAGCAGTGAACCGAGGGAACAGCCCCAGCATTTT. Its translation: CASSEPREQPQHF.

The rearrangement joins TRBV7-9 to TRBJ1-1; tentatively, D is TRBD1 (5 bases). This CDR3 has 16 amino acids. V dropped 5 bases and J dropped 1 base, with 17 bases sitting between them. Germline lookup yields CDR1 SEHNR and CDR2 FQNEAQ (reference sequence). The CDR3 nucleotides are TGTGCCAGCAGCCGGGAGGGTCCGACAGAGAACACTGAAGCTTTCTTT. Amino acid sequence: CASSREGPTENTEAFF. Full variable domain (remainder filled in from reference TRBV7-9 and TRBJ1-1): DTGVSQNPRHKITKRGQNVTFRCDPISEHNRLYWYRQTLGQGPEFLTYFQNEAQLEKSRLLSDRFSAERPKGSFSTLEIQRTEQGDSAMYLCASSREGPTENTEAFFGQGTRLTVV.

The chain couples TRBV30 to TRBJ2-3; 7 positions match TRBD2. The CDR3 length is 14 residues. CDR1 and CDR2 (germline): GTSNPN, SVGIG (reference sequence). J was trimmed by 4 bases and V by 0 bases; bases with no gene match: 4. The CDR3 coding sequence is TGTGCCTGGAGTGTAGGCGGGAGCGCAGATACGCAGTATTTT. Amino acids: CAWSVGGSADTQYF.

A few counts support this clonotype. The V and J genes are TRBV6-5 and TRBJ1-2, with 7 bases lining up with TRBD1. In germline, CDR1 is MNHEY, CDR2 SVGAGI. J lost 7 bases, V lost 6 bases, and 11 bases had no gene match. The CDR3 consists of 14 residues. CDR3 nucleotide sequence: TGTGCCAGCAGGCACCGTGACAGGGCCCTTGGCTACACCTTC. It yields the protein CASRHRDRALGYTF.

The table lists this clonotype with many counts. The CDR3 DNA is TGTGCCAGCAGTGTAGGCTCCTACGAGCAGTACTTC. The encoded protein is CASSVGSYEQYF. V usage is TRBV25-1 and J usage is TRBJ2-7; D gene ambiguous. V was trimmed by 4 bases and J by 0 bases, leaving 4 bases between them. Looked up from germline, CDR1 is MGHDK and CDR2 is SYGVNS. The CDR3 is 12 amino acids.

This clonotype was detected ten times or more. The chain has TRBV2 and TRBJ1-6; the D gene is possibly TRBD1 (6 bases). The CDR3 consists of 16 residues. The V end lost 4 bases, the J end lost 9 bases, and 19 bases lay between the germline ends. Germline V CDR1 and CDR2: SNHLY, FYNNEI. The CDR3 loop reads CASSVRGPGASSPLHF. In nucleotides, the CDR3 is TGTGCCAGCAGTGTCAGGGGCCCAGGTGCTTCTTCACCCCTCCACTTT.

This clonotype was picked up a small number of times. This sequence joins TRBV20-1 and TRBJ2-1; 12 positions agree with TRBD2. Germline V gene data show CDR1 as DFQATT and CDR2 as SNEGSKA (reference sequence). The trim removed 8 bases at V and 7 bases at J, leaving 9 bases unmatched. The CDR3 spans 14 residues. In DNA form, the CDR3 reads TGCAGTACCAAGCTAGCGGGAGGGTTAAATGAGCAGTTCTTC. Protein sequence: CSTKLAGGLNEQFF.

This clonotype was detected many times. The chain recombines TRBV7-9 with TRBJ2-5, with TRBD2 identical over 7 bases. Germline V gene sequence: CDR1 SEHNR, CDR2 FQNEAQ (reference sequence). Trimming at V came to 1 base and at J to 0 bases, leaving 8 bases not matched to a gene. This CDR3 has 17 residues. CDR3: CASSLVGRVRYQETQYF. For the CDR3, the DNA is TGTGCCAGCAGCTTAGTGGGGAGGGTTAGGTACCAAGAGACCCAGTACTTC.

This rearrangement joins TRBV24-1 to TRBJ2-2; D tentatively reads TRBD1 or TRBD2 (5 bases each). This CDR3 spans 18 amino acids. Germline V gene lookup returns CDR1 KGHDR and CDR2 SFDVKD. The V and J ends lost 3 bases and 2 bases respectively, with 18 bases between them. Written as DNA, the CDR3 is TGTGCCACCAGTGATCCGCGACCTTCCCGGGGCAACACCGGGGAGCTGTTTTTT. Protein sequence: CATSDPRPSRGNTGELFF.

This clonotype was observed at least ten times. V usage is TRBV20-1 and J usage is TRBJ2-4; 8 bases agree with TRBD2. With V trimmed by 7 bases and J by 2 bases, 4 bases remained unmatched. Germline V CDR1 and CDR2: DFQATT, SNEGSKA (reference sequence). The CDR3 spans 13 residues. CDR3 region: CSVRGGTKNIQYF. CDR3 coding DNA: TGCAGTGTTCGGGGGGGCACCAAAAACATTCAGTACTTC.

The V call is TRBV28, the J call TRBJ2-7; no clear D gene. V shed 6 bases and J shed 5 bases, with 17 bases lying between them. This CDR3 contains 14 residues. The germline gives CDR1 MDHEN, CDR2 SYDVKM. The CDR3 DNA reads TGTGCCAGCAGGTCTAGGCTCCGTTCCCACGAGCAGTACTTC. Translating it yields CASRSRLRSHEQYF.

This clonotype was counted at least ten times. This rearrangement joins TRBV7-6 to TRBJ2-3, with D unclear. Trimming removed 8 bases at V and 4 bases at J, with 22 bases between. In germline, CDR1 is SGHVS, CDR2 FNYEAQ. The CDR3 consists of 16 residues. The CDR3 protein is CASQPRFSRAADTQYF. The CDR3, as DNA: TGTGCCAGCCAACCTCGGTTTTCCCGGGCCGCAGATACGCAGTATTTT.

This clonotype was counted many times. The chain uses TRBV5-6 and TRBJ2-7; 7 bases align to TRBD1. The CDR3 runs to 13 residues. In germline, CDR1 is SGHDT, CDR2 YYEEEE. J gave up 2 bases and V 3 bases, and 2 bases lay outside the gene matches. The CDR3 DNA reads TGTGCCAGCAGCTCGGGACAGACCTACGAGCAGTACTTC. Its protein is CASSSGQTYEQYF.

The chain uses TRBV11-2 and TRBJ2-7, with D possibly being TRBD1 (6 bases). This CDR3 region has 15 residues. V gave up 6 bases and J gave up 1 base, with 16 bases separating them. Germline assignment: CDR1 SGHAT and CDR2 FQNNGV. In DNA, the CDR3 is TGTGCCAGCAGTCCTCCTGGAGGACAGTCCTACGAGCAGTACTTC. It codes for CASSPPGGQSYEQYF.

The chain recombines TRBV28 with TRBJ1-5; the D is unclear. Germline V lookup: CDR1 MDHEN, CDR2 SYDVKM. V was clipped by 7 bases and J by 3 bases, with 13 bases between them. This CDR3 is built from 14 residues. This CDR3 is CASTTVPSNQPQHF. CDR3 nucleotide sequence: TGTGCCAGCACCACCGTCCCGTCCAATCAGCCCCAGCATTTT.

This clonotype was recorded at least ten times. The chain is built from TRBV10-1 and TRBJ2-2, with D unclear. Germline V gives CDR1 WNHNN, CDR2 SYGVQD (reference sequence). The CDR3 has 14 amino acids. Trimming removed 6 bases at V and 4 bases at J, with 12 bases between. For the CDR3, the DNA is TGCGCCAGCAGCCCCGATCTACGCACCGGGGAGCTGTTTTTT. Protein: CASSPDLRTGELFF.

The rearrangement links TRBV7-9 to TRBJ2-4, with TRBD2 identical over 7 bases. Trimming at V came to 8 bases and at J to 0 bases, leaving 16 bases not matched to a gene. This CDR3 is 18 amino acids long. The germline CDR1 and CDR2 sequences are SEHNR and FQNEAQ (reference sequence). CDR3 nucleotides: TGTGCCAGCGGCCACATAAGGGAGGGCCTCAGAGCCAAAAACATTCAGTACTTC. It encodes CASGHIREGLRAKNIQYF. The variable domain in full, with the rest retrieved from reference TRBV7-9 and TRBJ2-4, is DTGVSQNPRHKITKRGQNVTFRCDPISEHNRLYWYRQTLGQGPEFLTYFQNEAQLEKSRLLSDRFSAERPKGSFSTLEIQRTEQGDSAMYLCASGHIREGLRAKNIQYFGAGTRLSVL.